The sequence of this T cell receptor (beta chain) was determined in a study (dated by TCRdb to the mid-2010s). A note on the overall study: The study set out to test whether tumor-infiltrating Tregs in breast cancer get recruited from blood Tregs or are instead converted in situ from other CD4+ T cell subsets.

Cells that were CD4+CD25+CD127-/low were the ones isolated as Tregs. Tregs, naive and memory CD4+ T cells from tumor, blood and ipsilateral draining lymph nodes of a handful of breast cancer patients underwent full-length TCR alpha and beta sequencing. Tumor tissue and lymph nodes obtained by ipsilateral axillary dissection were perfused with PBS, cut into small pieces and digested using collagenase I and hyaluronidase. Sorted cell populations were confirmed by FACS to exceed 90% purity. Overall study outcomes, separate from this receptor: The larger-cohort validation was restricted to a single TCR beta V-J rearrangement rather than whole repertoires. In terms of TCR gene usage, tumor memory CD4+ T cells clustered together with blood and lymph node memory CD4+ cells, as well as with lymph node naive CD4+ cells. The greatest overlap of tumor-infiltrating Treg TCR alpha and beta sequences was observed with tumor naive CD4+ T cells, followed by blood naive CD4+ T cells.

This clonotype was counted a few times. The antigen it recognizes is unknown. Base qualities are missing; no much larger clone stands one base away. Full-length TCR variable regions were amplified by 5' RACE PCR using constant-region reverse primers, and then by semi-nested PCR using Nested Universal Primer A. The ReliaPrep RNA Cell Miniprep System was used to extract total RNA, which was then reverse transcribed into 5'RACE-ready cDNA with the SMARTer RACE 5'/3' Kit. An Illumina MiSeq was used to sequence the full-length TCR alpha and beta libraries, which had been barcoded with multiplex adaptors. As for the original processing: For each of nine subset-tissue groups, sequencing data from the five patients were pooled, and the groups were then compared using unsupervised clustering of TCR gene usage. The Morisita-Horn index, with shared sequences weighted by their contribution to each repertoire, was used to calculate repertoire similarity. TCRdb took the public reads, trimmed them with fastp at Q25, ran MiXCR for clone calling and kept in-frame beta chains. Entries are consolidated by CDR3 protein sequence, retaining the most common genes and DNA. The authors' filters were not applied to this entry. For this sample there are 12,000 or so distinct CDR3 sequences; 51% appear just once. The ten largest clones add up to approximately 12% of the sample.

V is clipped by 8 bases and J by 3 bases, and the sequence between their germline boundaries is 17 bases long. The CDR3 numbers 14 residues from cysteine through phenylalanine. CDR3 DNA is the only sequence kept; it has 42 bases, read in frame from the first base. Sequences MNHEY (CDR1) and SVGAGI (CDR2) are obtained from the germline V gene. The sequence is built from TRBV6-5 and TRBJ2-7, with a tentative D gene TRBD2 over 5 matching bases. Sequenced: tumor-infiltrating Tregs sorted from the breast tumor. The clonotype was recovered from a female donor with breast cancer. The DNA is TGTGCCAGCCAAGGGCGGGCAGGAAGCTACGAGCAGTACTTC. Its protein is CASQGRAGSYEQYF.